These 4 T cell receptor beta chains were sequenced from one sample in a study of T cell repertoires in cytomegalovirus infection. TCRdb redid the calling of the reads with MiXCR, one entry per CDR3 protein. The table lists almost 500,000 distinct CDR3 sequences, roughly 10% of them singletons. The sample was PBMCs. The receptors come from a human donor in good health (CMV status not recorded). Some clones in this sample may be carry-over from other donors' samples.

This clonotype was detected only a few times. V is TRBV7-2 and J is TRBJ2-2, with D possibly being TRBD1 (5 bases). With 3 bases removed from V and 2 bases from J, the gap between germline ends came to 13 bases. The length of the CDR3 is 16 residues. The germline V gene has CDR1 SGHTA and CDR2 FQGNSA. CDR3 region: CASSLMRQINTGELFF. The CDR3 bases are TGTGCCAGCAGCTTGATGCGACAGATAAACACCGGGGAGCTGTTTTTT.

This clonotype was detected many times. This chain uses TRBV2 with TRBJ1-6, with 9 bases fitting TRBD1. CDR3 length: 14 residues. Trimming at V came to 4 bases and at J to 9 bases, leaving 4 bases not matched to a gene. Germline values: CDR1 SNHLY, CDR2 FYNNEI. CDR3: CASSGTGAGSPLHF. CDR3 bases: TGTGCCAGCAGTGGGACAGGGGCCGGTTCACCCCTCCACTTT.

The table lists this clonotype with many counts. The V call is TRBV6-2 or TRBV6-3, the J call TRBJ2-3; 8 nucleotides agree with TRBD2. CDR3 length equals 17 residues. CDR1 is MNHEY, CDR2 SVGEGT, per germline. With V trimmed by 2 bases and J by 2 bases, 9 bases remained unmatched. The CDR3 DNA is TGTGCCAGCAGTTACGAGTCGGGGGGGCGGGACACAGATACGCAGTATTTT. Amino acids: CASSYESGGRDTDTQYF.

This clonotype has just a few counts. The chain recombines TRBV28 with TRBJ2-3; 7 bases match TRBD1. With 6 bases clipped from V and 5 bases from J, the junction kept 2 bases outside the gene matches. This CDR3 is built from 12 residues. Germline CDR1 is MDHEN and CDR2 is SYDVKM. In DNA, the CDR3 is TGTGCCAGCAGAAGGGGGCTAGATACGCAGTATTTT. Encoded protein: CASRRGLDTQYF.